The present TCR beta chain was sequenced within a study of T cells in Graves' hyperthyroidism and ophthalmopathy. Researchers defined stable Graves' hyperthyroidism as no ophthalmopathy progression within 18 months. Study conclusions and caveats: Model predictions of ophthalmopathy came a median roughly 6.7 months before onset. Stable hyperthyroidism was separated from ophthalmopathy by a model based on 13 V-J features.

RNA transcripts served as the template for amplifying TCR beta CDR3 regions. HTBI primers were used for first-round RT-PCR of the TCR CDR3. From the multiplex PCR reads, TCRdb called clonotypes with MiXCR, one entry per CDR3 protein. Among some 700,000 distinct CDR3 sequences listed, roughly a sixth were seen once. Germline V gene data show CDR1 as SGHTA and CDR2 as FQGTGA. CDR3 length: 15 amino acids. V was cut by 2 bases and J by 5 bases, with 10 bases left in between. This clonotype was recorded a few times. Its antigen is unidentified. The chain joins TRBV7-3 to TRBJ1-6; tentatively, D is TRBD1 (6 bases). This clonotype originated in a man over 45 with Graves' hyperthyroidism. Sequences were obtained from blood. CDR3 in DNA: TGTGCCAGCAGCTTATTGGGGGGCGATAATTCACCCCTCCACTTT. Its protein product is CASSLLGGDNSPLHF.